This TCR beta chain was identified during a study of metastatic and nonmetastatic thyroid tumors. The wider study: Repertoire comparison spanned blood and tumor or nodule tissue of malignant and benign thyroid patients. General study results and limits: The reported finding was significantly higher TCR beta diversity in malignant thyroid tumors relative to benign nodules, in blood and tumor.

This clone was counted at least ten times. Antigen: not known. Among the patients, none had received any treatment before thyroid surgery. As processed by the authors: For papillary thyroid cancer, a distant-metastasis classifier was constructed from CDR3 differences observed across clinicopathological groups. Through MiXCR, TCRdb re-clonotyped the PCR reads. What appears here as the V and J calls and clone size reflects TCRdb's work, not the paper's. Of about 92,000 clones in the sample, about 16% were seen once. This CDR3 contains 16 residues. V was clipped by 0 bases and J by 4 bases, with 13 bases between them. Germline CDR1 WSHSY, CDR2 SAAADI.

The sample taken for sequencing was blood. The chain is built from TRBV10-2 and TRBJ1-3, with D unresolved. The receptor was isolated from a female donor with papillary thyroid cancer or a benign thyroid nodule (not recorded which). Some clones in this sample may be carry-over from other donors' samples. CDR3 nucleotides: TGCGCCAGCAGTGAGTCGCCATGGCCTATAGGAAACACCATATATTTT. The encoded protein is CASSESPWPIGNTIYF.